This T cell receptor (beta chain) was observed in a study of monozygotic twins with inflammatory bowel disease. Study conclusions and caveats: Other individuals had fewer clonotypes in common with IBD patients than with healthy twins, especially with disease activity.

Reprocessing the 5' RACE reads, TCRdb reports a single entry for every CDR3 protein and omits DNA. Recorded for this sample: around 380,000 distinct CDR3 sequences. Germline V gene sequence: CDR1 SGHRS, CDR2 YFSETQ. CDR3 length: 17 amino acids. Notes on this clonotype: The antigen is undetermined.

V is TRBV5-1 and J is TRBJ2-3; as DNA is missing, the TRBD2 call by TCRdb cannot be tested. The receptor's source is a human donor with ulcerative colitis or Crohn's disease, or a healthy co-twin of an affected twin (not recorded which). Sequences were obtained from blood. CDR3 region: CASSSGTSGDYTDTQYF.